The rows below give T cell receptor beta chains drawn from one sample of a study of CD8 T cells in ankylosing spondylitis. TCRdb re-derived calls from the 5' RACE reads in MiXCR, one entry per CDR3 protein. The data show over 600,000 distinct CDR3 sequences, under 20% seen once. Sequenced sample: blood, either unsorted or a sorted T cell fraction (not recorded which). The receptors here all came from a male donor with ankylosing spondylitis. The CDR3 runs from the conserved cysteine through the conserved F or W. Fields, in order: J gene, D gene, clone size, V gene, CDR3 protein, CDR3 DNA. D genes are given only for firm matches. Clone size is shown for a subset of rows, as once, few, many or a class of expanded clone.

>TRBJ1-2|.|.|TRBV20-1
CSARSMGNSYGYTF
TGCAGTGCTAGATCGATGGGAAACAGCTATGGCTACACCTTC
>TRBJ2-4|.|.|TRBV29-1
CSVGQGGAKNIQYF
TGCAGCGTTGGGCAGGGAGGAGCCAAAAACATTCAGTACTTC
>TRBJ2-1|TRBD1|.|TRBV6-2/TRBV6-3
CASSYGVDRVRNEQFF
TGTGCCAGCAGTTACGGAGTAGACAGGGTGAGAAATGAGCAGTTCTTC
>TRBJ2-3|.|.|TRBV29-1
CSSVHLVTDTQYF
TGCAGCTCCGTCCACCTGGTCACAGATACGCAGTATTTT
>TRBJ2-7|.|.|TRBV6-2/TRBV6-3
CASSYRRDYYEQYF
TGTGCCAGCAGTTACCGGCGGGATTACTACGAGCAGTACTTC
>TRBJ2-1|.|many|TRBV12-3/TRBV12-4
CATNRHGGNNEQFF
TGTGCCACCAATCGACATGGCGGTAACAATGAGCAGTTCTTC
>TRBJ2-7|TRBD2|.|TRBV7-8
CASSSTSGPLDEQYF
TGTGCCAGCAGCTCGACTAGCGGGCCTCTTGACGAGCAGTACTTC
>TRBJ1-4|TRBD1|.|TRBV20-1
CSAVAGTGNEKLFF
TGCAGTGCCGTTGCCGGGACAGGGAATGAAAAACTGTTTTTT
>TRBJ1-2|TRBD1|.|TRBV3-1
CASSPDRGRRVYGYTF
TGTGCCAGCAGCCCAGACAGGGGGCGCAGGGTATATGGCTACACCTTC
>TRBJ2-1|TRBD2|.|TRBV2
CASSLTRTSGNRIFYNEQFF
TGTGCCAGCAGCCTCACCCGGACTAGCGGGAACCGGATTTTTTACAATGAGCAGTTCTTC
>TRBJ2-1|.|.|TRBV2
CASSATYLHNEQFF
TGTGCCAGCAGTGCTACATATTTGCATAATGAGCAGTTCTTC
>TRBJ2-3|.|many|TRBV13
CASSPDPRDTQYF
TGTGCCAGCAGCCCGGACCCGAGGGATACGCAGTATTTT
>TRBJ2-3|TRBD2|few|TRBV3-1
CASYIAGGSPSKGDTQYF
TGTGCCAGCTACATAGCGGGAGGCTCACCCTCCAAGGGAGATACGCAGTATTTT
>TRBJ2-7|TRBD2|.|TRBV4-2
CASSQESSGTSGNYEQYF
TGTGCCAGCAGCCAAGAGTCCTCCGGGACTAGCGGGAACTACGAGCAGTACTTC
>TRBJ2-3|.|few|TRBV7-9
CASSPAYTQYF
TGTGCCAGCAGCCCCGCGTATACGCAGTATTTT
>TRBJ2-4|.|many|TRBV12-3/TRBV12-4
CASSPVSPNIQYF
TGTGCCAGCAGCCCGGTTAGCCCAAACATTCAGTACTTC
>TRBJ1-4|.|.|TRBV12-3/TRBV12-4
CASSLRRYEKLFF
TGTGCCAGCAGTTTGCGGCGTTACGAAAAACTGTTTTTT
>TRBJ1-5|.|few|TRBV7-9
CASSRAGEPQHF
TGTGCCAGCAGCAGGGCGGGAGAGCCCCAGCATTTT
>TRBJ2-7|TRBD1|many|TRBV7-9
CASSQGQGDGYEQYF
TGTGCCAGCAGCCAGGGACAGGGGGATGGATACGAGCAGTACTTC
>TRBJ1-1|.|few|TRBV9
CASSVETAGTEAFF
TGTGCCAGCAGCGTCGAGACTGCGGGGACTGAAGCTTTCTTT
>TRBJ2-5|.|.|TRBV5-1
CASSLEGLGRETQYF
TGCGCCAGCAGCTTGGAAGGTCTGGGGCGGGAGACCCAGTACTTC
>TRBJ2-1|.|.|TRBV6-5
CASSYWFGNEQFF
TGTGCCAGCAGTTACTGGTTTGGGAATGAGCAGTTCTTC
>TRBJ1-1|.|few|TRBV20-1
CSARDLGRGDTEAFF
TGCAGTGCTAGAGACCTCGGGAGGGGTGACACTGAAGCTTTCTTT
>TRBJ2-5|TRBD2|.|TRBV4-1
CASSLLTSGGAQTQYF
TGCGCCAGCAGCCTCTTGACTAGCGGGGGGGCCCAGACCCAGTACTTC
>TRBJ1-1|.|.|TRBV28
CASHEPSGSSPEAFF
TGTGCCAGCCACGAACCTTCAGGGAGTTCGCCTGAAGCTTTCTTT
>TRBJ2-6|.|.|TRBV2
CASSDPASEGLSSGANVLTF
TGTGCCAGCAGTGACCCCGCTTCGGAGGGCCTGAGCTCTGGGGCCAACGTCCTGACTTTC
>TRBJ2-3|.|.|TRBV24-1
CATSESSTDTQYF
TGTGCCACCAGTGAATCTAGCACAGATACGCAGTATTTT
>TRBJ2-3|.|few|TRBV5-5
CASSLGYTSTDTQYF
TGTGCCAGCAGCTTGGGGTACACCAGCACAGATACGCAGTATTTT
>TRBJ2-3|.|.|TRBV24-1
CATRGAGTTDTQYF
TGTGCCACCAGAGGGGCAGGGACGACAGATACGCAGTATTTT
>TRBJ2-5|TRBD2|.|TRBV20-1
CSAFSGRAGETQYF
TGCAGTGCTTTTAGCGGGAGGGCCGGGGAGACCCAGTACTTC
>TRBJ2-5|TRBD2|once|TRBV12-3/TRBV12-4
CASSSREGGDETQYF
TGTGCCAGCAGTTCAAGGGAGGGAGGGGACGAGACCCAGTACTTC